This T cell receptor beta chain originates from a study of blood T cell repertoires in COVID-19. Across the study: Material from acute and convalescent COVID-19 was sourced from the United States, Italy and Spain. PBMCs, B-cell-depleted T cells, or T cells were the source of the cDNA or gDNA that made up the material.

Enrolment of Seattle patients took place during active infection, and they were followed longitudinally. In germline, CDR1 is MNHEY, CDR2 SVGEGT. Trimming removed 0 bases at V and 3 bases at J, with 23 bases between. The CDR3 sequence is 19 residues long. How the authors handled the data: Amplified reference gene primers provided the basis for estimating nucleated cell counts. Clones were sequenced by immunoSEQ multiplex PCR, and TCRdb holds only the in-frame ones, with some missing. The V and J calls and clone size are taken from that table; D and trimming were inferred from the DNA. The sample records under 200,000 clones, approximately 87% being singletons.

This TCR was sampled from a woman aged 55-70 years with COVID-19, enrolled during active disease. Sequencing was carried out using peripheral blood. The chain recombines TRBV6-2 or TRBV6-3 with TRBJ1-1; D uncertain. CDR3: CASSYSKEPGIPRDTEAFF. The DNA for the CDR3 is TGTGCCAGCAGTTACTCGAAAGAGCCGGGGATTCCCCGGGACACTGAAGCTTTCTTT.